The rows below give T cell receptor beta chains drawn from one sample of a study of blood T cell repertoires in COVID-19. The data were produced by immunoSEQ multiplex PCR, yet TCRdb's version contains in-frame clones alone and is incomplete. The sample shows about 91,000 clones, over 70% of them seen only once. Sequenced sample: peripheral blood. All receptors come from a man aged 65 to 79 with acute or convalescent COVID-19. The CDR3 runs from the conserved cysteine through the conserved F or W. Fields, in order: CDR3 DNA, CDR3 protein, clone size, J gene, D gene, V gene. D genes are given only for firm matches. Some rows mark clone size as missing; the rest say once, few, many or name a class of expanded clone.

TGTGCCAGTAGGCCGGGACTAGAAGACAATGAGCAGTTCTTC,CASRPGLEDNEQFF,.,TRBJ2-1,TRBD2,TRBV19
TGCAGTGCTAGTACAGGGCAAGCTAACTATGGCTACACCTTC,CSASTGQANYGYTF,.,TRBJ1-2,.,TRBV20-1
TGTGCCAGCAGCGGTAGTCTAGCGGGAGAGAATGAGCAGTTCTTC,CASSGSLAGENEQFF,.,TRBJ2-1,TRBD2,TRBV7-9
TGTGCCAGTAGTAGAAGTTCGGGCGGGCAAGAGACCCAGTACTTC,CASSRSSGGQETQYF,.,TRBJ2-5,.,TRBV19
TGTGCCAGCAGCCCGGGACTAGCGGGAGAGGGCTACGAGCAGTACTTC,CASSPGLAGEGYEQYF,.,TRBJ2-7,TRBD2,TRBV7-2
TGTGCCAGCAGTCTACTAGCGGGAGGGCCATACGAGCAGTACTTC,CASSLLAGGPYEQYF,.,TRBJ2-7,TRBD2,TRBV6-6
TGCGCCAGCAGCCCCGACAGGGCTTCCTACAATGAGCAGTTCTTC,CASSPDRASYNEQFF,few,TRBJ2-1,TRBD1,TRBV4-1
TGCGCCAGCAGCTTGGTGGGCGCTAGCGGGAGGAGCACAGATACGCAGTATTTT,CASSLVGASGRSTDTQYF,.,TRBJ2-3,TRBD2,TRBV5-1
TGCGCCAGCAGCTTGGCCGGGGGATACTACAATGAGCAGTTCTTC,CASSLAGGYYNEQFF,.,TRBJ2-1,.,TRBV5-1
TGTGCCAGCACCGACAGGGAACCTGGAAACACCATATATTTT,CASTDREPGNTIYF,once,TRBJ1-3,TRBD1,TRBV6-5
TGTGCCAGCAGTCAGACAGGACAGGGGAACACTGAAGCTTTCTTT,CASSQTGQGNTEAFF,.,TRBJ1-1,TRBD1,TRBV6-2/TRBV6-3
TGTGCCAGCAGCTTGGGACAGAATCAGCCCCAGCATTTT,CASSLGQNQPQHF,.,TRBJ1-5,.,TRBV5-8
TGTGCCAGCAGCGAGACAGGGGCCGAAAAACTGTTTTTT,CASSETGAEKLFF,.,TRBJ1-4,TRBD1,TRBV9
TGTGCCAGTAGTAGGGGGCTCGTATGGGAGACCCAGTACTTC,CASSRGLVWETQYF,.,TRBJ2-5,.,TRBV19
TGTGCCAGCCGAAAGGGGAGCGGGAGCCTCCATGAGCAGTTCTTC,CASRKGSGSLHEQFF,.,TRBJ2-1,TRBD2,TRBV6-5
TGCGCCAGCAGCTCGCTCGGGGCTAACTATGGCTACACCTTC,CASSSLGANYGYTF,.,TRBJ1-2,.,TRBV5-1
TGTGCCAGCAGCTCAACTCAACAGGGGAGAGAGACCCAGTACTTC,CASSSTQQGRETQYF,.,TRBJ2-5,TRBD1,TRBV28
TGTGCCAGCACCACCGGACTGACAACGAACACCGGGGAGCTGTTTTTT,CASTTGLTTNTGELFF,.,TRBJ2-2,.,TRBV5-6